This T cell receptor (beta chain) derives from a study of T cells after yellow fever vaccination. Overall study results and limits: Abundant bulk-derived clonotypes could contaminate FACS-sorted repertoires. Some clonotypes were seen in both the CD4 and the CD8 compartments. These made up a small share and likely arose from convergent recombination.

This clonotype was detected ten times or more. Its matching antigen is unknown. It was through 5'RACE template switching that TCR cDNA was made, with a universal primer site and UMIs added. TCRdb passed the 5' RACE reads through MiXCR, listing each CDR3 protein once. Seen here are under 150,000 distinct CDR3 sequences, roughly 8.2% observed once, and the top ten hold less than 0.85%. The receptor's source is a man in his thirties or forties who received the YFV17D yellow fever vaccine. The sequences come from CD4+ T cells sorted from PBMCs, collected 5 days after the yellow fever booster vaccination.

The CDR3 DNA follows: TGCAGCGTTGAAGATTGGGGGGACACTGAAGCTTTCTTT. Translated: CSVEDWGDTEAFF. This rearrangement joins TRBV29-1 to TRBJ1-1; a possible D gene is TRBD1 (5 bases). Germline V CDR1 and CDR2: SQVTM, ANQGSEA. This CDR3 is built from 13 residues. Trimming removed 0 bases from V and 3 bases from J, with 8 bases in between. Combining the CDR3 with reference TRBV29-1 and TRBJ1-1 gives the whole variable domain SAVISQKPSRDICQRGTSLTIQCQVDSQVTMMFWYRQQPGQSLTLIATANQGSEATYESGFVIDKFPISRPNLTFSTLTVSNMSPEDSSIYLCSVEDWGDTEAFFGQGTRLTVV.